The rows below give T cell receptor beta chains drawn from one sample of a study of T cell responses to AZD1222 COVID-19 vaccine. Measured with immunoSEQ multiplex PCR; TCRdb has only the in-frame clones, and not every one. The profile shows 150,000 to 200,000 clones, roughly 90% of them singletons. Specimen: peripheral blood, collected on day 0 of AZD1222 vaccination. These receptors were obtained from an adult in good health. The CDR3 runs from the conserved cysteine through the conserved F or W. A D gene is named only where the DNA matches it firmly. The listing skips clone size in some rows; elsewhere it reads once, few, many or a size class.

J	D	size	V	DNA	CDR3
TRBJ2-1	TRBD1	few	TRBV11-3	TGTGCCAGCAGCCCACGACAGGGTGGATTGCAGTTCTTC	CASSPRQGGLQFF
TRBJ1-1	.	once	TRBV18	TGTGCCAGCTCACCCAGCGGTACCACTGAAGCTTTCTTT	CASSPSGTTEAFF
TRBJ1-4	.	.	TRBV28	TGTGCCAGCAGGCCCCCGTCCGAAAAACTGTTTTTT	CASRPPSEKLFF
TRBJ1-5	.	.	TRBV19	TGTGCCAGTACCCTGTTGGCATCCAATCAGCCCCAGCATTTT	CASTLLASNQPQHF
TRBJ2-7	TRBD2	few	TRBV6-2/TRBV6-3	TGTGCCAGCAGTTCTGCTAGCGGGGGAGGGGCCTCCTACGAGCAGTACTTC	CASSSASGGGASYEQYF
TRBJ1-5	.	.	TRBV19	TGTGCCAGTACACCCTCTGACAGCTTCAATCAGCCCCAGCATTTT	CASTPSDSFNQPQHF
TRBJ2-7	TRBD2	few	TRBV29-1	TGCAGCGTTGAAGCACCGGGAGGCTCCTACGAGCAGTACTTC	CSVEAPGGSYEQYF
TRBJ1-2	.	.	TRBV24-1	TGTGCCACCAGTGACCCTGGACAGCGCTATGGCTACACCTTC	CATSDPGQRYGYTF
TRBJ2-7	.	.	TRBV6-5	TGTGCCAGCAGACGGGAGTCCTACGAGCAGTACTTC	CASRRESYEQYF
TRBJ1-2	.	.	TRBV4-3	TGCGCCAGCAGCCTACACAGGGAAAGGAATGGCTACACCTTC	CASSLHRERNGYTF
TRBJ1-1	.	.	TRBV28	TGTGCCAGCAGTTTCGACCGCCGGAAAGTGAACACTGAAGCTTTCTTT	CASSFDRRKVNTEAFF
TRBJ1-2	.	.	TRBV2	TGTGCCAGCCCCGAGGTTTGGTCAGGGGAAGGCTACACCTTC	CASPEVWSGEGYTF
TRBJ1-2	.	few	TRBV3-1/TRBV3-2	TGTGCCAGCAGCCAAGACAGGGACGGCTACACCTTC	CASSQDRDGYTF
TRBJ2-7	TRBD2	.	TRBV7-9	TGTGCCAGCAGCTCCCTAAGGGAGGGCCTGACCTACGAGCAGTACTTC	CASSSLREGLTYEQYF
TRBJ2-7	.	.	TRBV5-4	TGTGCCAGCAGCCCTCGGCGGAGCTCCTACGAGCAGTACTTC	CASSPRRSSYEQYF
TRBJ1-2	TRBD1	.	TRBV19	TGTGCCAGTATTGCTCGGGACAGTATCTTTGGTAACTATGGCTACACCTTC	CASIARDSIFGNYGYTF
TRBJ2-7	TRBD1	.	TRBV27	TGTGCCAGCAGTTTAAGTCCGGACAGGGTATACGAGCAGTACTTC	CASSLSPDRVYEQYF
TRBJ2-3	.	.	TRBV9	TGTGCCAGCAGCGTAGGTCTAGCGCGCACAGATACGCAGTATTTT	CASSVGLARTDTQYF
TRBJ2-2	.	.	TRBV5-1	TGCGCCAGCAGCGCCGCGGGCACCGGGGAGCTGTTTTTT	CASSAAGTGELFF
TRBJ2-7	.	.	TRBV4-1	TGCGCCAGCAGCCAACCCGACAGGACCCTCGAGCAGTACTTC	CASSQPDRTLEQYF
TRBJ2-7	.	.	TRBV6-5	TGTGCCAGCAGCCCACCGGGACCTGAGGCTCACGAGCAGTACTTC	CASSPPGPEAHEQYF
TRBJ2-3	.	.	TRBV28	TGTGCCAGCAGGATCGACGGTGGGCAGTATTTT	CASRIDGGQYF
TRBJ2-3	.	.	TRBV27	TGTGCCAGCAGTTTTGAGGGGAGAACCACAGATACGCAGTATTTT	CASSFEGRTTDTQYF
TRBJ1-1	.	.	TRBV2	TGTGCCAGCGGGGGGCCCATGAACACTGAAGCTTTCTTT	CASGGPMNTEAFF
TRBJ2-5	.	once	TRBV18	TGTGCCAGCTCCCCTAAAGAGACCCAGTACTTC	CASSPKETQYF
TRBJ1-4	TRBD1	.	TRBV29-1	TGCAGCGTTGGACAGGGGAATGAAAAACTGTTTTTT	CSVGQGNEKLFF
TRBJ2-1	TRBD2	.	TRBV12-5	TGTGCTAGTGGTTTGGTTTCTAGCGGGAGGAGCAATGAGCAGTTCTTC	CASGLVSSGRSNEQFF
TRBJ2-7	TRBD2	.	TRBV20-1	TGCAGTGCTAGTGTGCTAGCGGGAAAAGGAGTAGGGGACGAGCAGTACTTC	CSASVLAGKGVGDEQYF
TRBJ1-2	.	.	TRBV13	TGTGCCAGCAGCTTAGGCAGGGTTAATGATCGCTACACCTTC	CASSLGRVNDRYTF
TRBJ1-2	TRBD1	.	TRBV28	TGTGCCAGCAGTCAACCGGGACAGGGGGCTTGGGGCTACACCTTC	CASSQPGQGAWGYTF
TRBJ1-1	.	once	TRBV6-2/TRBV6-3	TGTGCCAGCAGTTACTCGAATCCGTTCGACGCTGGGACCACTGAAGCTTTCTTT	CASSYSNPFDAGTTEAFF